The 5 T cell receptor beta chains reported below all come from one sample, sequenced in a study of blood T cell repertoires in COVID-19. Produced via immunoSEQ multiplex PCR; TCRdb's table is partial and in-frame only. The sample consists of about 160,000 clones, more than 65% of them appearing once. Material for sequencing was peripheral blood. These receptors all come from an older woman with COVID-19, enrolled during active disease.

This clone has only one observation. The CDR3 loop reads CASSLGTSGGNEQFF. The CDR3 nucleotides are TGTGCCAGCAGCCTCGGGACTAGCGGGGGGAATGAGCAGTTCTTC. The gene calls are TRBV13 and TRBJ2-1; 15 positions agree with TRBD2. The CDR3 is 15 amino acids. Germline loops: CDR1 PRHDT, CDR2 FYEKMQ (reference sequence). After removal of 5 bases from V and 7 bases from J, the junction contained 3 bases not matched to a gene.

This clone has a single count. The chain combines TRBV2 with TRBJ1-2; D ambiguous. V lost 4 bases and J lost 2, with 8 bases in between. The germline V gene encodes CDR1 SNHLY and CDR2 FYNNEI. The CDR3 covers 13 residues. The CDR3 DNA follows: TGTGCCAGCAGTGGCGGCCGAAACTATGGCTACACCTTC. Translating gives CASSGGRNYGYTF.

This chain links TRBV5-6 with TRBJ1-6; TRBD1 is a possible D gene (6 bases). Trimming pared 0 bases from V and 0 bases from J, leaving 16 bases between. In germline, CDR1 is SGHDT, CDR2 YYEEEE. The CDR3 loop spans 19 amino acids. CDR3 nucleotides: TGTGCCAGCAGCTTGGGGGTGGAACAGGGAAGCTCCTATAATTCACCCCTCCACTTT. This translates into CASSLGVEQGSSYNSPLHF.

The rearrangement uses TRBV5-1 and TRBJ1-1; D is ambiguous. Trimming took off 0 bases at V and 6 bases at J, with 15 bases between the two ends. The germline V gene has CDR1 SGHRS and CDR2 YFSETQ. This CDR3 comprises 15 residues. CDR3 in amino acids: CASSLALGRSAEAFF. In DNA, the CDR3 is TGCGCCAGCAGCTTGGCTCTGGGCAGAAGTGCTGAAGCTTTCTTT.

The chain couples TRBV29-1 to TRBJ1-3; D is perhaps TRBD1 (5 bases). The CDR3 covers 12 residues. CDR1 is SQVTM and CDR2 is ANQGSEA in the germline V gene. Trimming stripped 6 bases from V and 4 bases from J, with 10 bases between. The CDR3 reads CSVGGGGNTIYF. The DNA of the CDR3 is TGCAGCGTCGGGGGAGGAGGAAACACCATATATTTT.